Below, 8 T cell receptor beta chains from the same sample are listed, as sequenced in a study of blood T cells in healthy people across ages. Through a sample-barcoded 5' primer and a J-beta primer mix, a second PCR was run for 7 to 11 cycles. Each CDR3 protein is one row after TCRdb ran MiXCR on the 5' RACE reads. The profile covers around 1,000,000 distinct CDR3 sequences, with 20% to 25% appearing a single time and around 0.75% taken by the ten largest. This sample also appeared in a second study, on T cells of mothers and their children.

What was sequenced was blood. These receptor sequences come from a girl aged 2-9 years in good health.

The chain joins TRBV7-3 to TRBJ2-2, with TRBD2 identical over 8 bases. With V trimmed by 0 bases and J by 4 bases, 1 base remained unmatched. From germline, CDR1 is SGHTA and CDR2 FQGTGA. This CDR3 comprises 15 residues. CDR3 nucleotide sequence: TGTGCCAGCAGCTTAACAGCGGGGGTCACCGGGGAGCTGTTTTTT. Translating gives CASSLTAGVTGELFF.

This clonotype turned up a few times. The CDR3: CASSKDGQKYGYTF. CDR3 nucleotide sequence: TGTGCCAGCAGCAAGGACGGGCAGAAGTATGGCTACACCTTC. The rearrangement joins TRBV7-2 to TRBJ1-2; unclear D gene. CDR1 is SGHTA, CDR2 FQGNSA, per germline. V gave up 5 bases and J gave up 5 bases, with 15 bases separating them. The CDR3 runs to 14 residues.

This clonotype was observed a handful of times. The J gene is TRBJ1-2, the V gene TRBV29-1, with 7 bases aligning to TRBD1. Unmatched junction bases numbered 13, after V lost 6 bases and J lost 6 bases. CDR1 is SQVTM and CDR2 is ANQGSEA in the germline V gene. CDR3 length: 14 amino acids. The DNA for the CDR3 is TGCAGCGTCCTCGACAGGGCACAGGAGAATGGCTACACCTTC. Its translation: CSVLDRAQENGYTF.

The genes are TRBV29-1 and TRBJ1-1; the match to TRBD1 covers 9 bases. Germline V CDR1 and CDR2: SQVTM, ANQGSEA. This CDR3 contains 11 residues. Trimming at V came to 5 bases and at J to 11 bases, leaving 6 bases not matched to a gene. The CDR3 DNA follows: TGCAGCGTTTCAACAGGGGGCCTGGCTTTCTTT. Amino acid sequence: CSVSTGGLAFF.

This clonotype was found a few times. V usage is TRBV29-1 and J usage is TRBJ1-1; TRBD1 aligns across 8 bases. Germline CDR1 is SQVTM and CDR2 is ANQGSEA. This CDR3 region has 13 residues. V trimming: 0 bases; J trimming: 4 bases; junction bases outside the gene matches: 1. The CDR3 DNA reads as TGCAGCGTTGAAGAAGACAGGGGCACTGAAGCTTTCTTT. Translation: CSVEEDRGTEAFF. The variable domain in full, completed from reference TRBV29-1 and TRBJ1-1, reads SAVISQKPSRDICQRGTSLTIQCQVDSQVTMMFWYRQQPGQSLTLIATANQGSEATYESGFVIDKFPISRPNLTFSTLTVSNMSPEDSSIYLCSVEEDRGTEAFFGQGTRLTVV.

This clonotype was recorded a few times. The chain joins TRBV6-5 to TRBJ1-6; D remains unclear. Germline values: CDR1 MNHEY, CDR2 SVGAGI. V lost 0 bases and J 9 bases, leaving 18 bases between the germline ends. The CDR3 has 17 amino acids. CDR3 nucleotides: TGTGCCAGCAGTTACTCGATCTTAGAGTTTAGGACTTCACCCCTCCACTTT. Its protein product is CASSYSILEFRTSPLHF.

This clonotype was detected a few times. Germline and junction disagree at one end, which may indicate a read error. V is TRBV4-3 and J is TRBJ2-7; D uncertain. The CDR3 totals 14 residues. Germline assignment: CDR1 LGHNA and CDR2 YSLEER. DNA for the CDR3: TGTGCCAGCAGCCAAGATATAGGTTCCTACGAGCAGTACTTC. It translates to CASSQDIGSYEQYF.

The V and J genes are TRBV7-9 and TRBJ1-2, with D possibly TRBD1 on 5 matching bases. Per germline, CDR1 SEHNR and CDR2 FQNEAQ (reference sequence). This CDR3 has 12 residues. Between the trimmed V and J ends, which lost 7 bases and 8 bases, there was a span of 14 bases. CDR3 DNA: TGTGCCAGCATTAGCGGCAGGGAGGGCTACACCTTC. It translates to CASISGREGYTF.